The 3 T cell receptor beta chains given below trace back to one sample, sequenced in a study of cytomegalovirus exposure and HLA in healthy donors. With 60 Vbeta and 13 Jbeta primers, the PCR was carried out. Generated by immunoSEQ multiplex PCR, the TCRdb table keeps only in-frame clones and is missing some. The top ten hold around 0.97% of the sample, which has 150,000 to 200,000 clones, 60% to 80% seen once. The sequencing input was PBMCs. These receptor sequences come from a woman in her 50s in good health and CMV-seropositive.

The genes are TRBV5-6 and TRBJ2-7, with TRBD1 matching over 8 bases. This CDR3 has 16 residues. Germline CDR1 is SGHDT and CDR2 is YYEEEE. J was trimmed by 0 bases and V by 0 bases; bases with no gene match: 5. The CDR3 DNA reads as TGTGCCAGCAGCTTGGCAGGACAGGGATTCTCCTACGAGCAGTACTTC. It encodes CASSLAGQGFSYEQYF. Combining the CDR3 with reference TRBV5-6 and TRBJ2-7 gives the whole variable domain DAGVTQSPTHLIKTRGQQVTLRCSPKSGHDTVSWYQQALGQGPQFIFQYYEEEERQRGNFPDRFSGHQFPNYSSELNVNALLLGDSALYLCASSLAGQGFSYEQYFGPGTRLTVT.

The genes are TRBV5-1 and TRBJ2-5; 9 bases line up with TRBD2. Germline V lookup: CDR1 SGHRS, CDR2 YFSETQ. This CDR3 is built from 16 residues. V gave up 4 bases and J gave up 4 bases; unmatched junction bases: 11. The CDR3 loop is CASSNWTSVFGETQYF. In nucleotides, the CDR3 is TGCGCCAGCAGCAACTGGACTAGCGTCTTTGGAGAGACCCAGTACTTC.

CDR3 loop: CASSQDQGNTEAFF. In DNA form, the CDR3 reads TGCGCCAGCAGCCAAGATCAGGGGAACACTGAAGCTTTCTTT. The V and J genes are TRBV4-3 and TRBJ1-1, with D possibly being TRBD1 (5 bases). V was clipped by 0 bases and J by 1 base, with 6 bases between them. The CDR3 extends over 14 amino acids. Germline lookup yields CDR1 LGHNA and CDR2 YSLEER.